The T cell receptor beta chain described here comes from a study of blood T cell repertoires in COVID-19. Study background: The cDNA or gDNA used as material had been derived from T cells, B-cell-depleted T cells, or PBMCs.

V was shortened by 9 bases and J by 4 bases, with 12 bases between the two germline ends. The CDR3 loop spans 12 amino acids. Germline V lookup: CDR1 KGHDR, CDR2 SFDVKD. The table came from immunoSEQ multiplex PCR; TCRdb's copy has only in-frame clones and leaves some out. The sample shows around 160,000 clones, around 75% of them seen only once. The TCR sequence derives from an elderly woman with acute or convalescent COVID-19. J is TRBJ2-7 and V is TRBV24-1, with a weak D call TRBD1 (6 bases). The sample was peripheral blood. The CDR3 protein is CATGNRDYEQYF. The CDR3 nucleotides read TGTGCCACCGGGAACAGGGATTACGAGCAGTACTTC.